A single T cell receptor beta chain is shown here with its context. Its antigen is currently not known. The record has no base qualities; no much larger clone is one base away. The sample originates from a study of memory CD8 T cells in hepatitis C reinfection (dated by TCRdb to about 2017). At the level of the whole study: Among the donors, a few cleared two back-to-back HCV infections on their own, whereas two got rid of a primary infection but ended up chronically infected after reinfection. HCV reinfection was defined as a positive HCV RNA test following two negative tests taken at least 60 days apart. Samples at the peak of reinfection were taken 3 to 8 weeks after reinfection was detected. The TCR beta repertoire of virus-specific CD8 T cells was tracked longitudinally in five donors across an HCV reinfection episode. Between about 2008 and 2012, about 5 reinfection cases that had stored pre-reinfection samples were identified. In the reinfection study, participants who had previously resolved an HCV infection were followed up every 3 months. Previously published longitudinal data on tetramer+ CD8 T cell frequency were used to select the peak reinfection time point. Results and caveats for the whole study, not just this receptor: Because the study included only four to six donors, definitive conclusions about public clonotypes linked to secondary clearance could not be reached.

The time point label for this specimen denotes: peak reinfection, 3 to 8 weeks after reinfection detection. Sorted cells were sequenced directly ex vivo, without in vitro expansion prior to TCR sequencing. Donors were people who inject drugs enrolled in the Montreal Acute Hepatitis C Cohort Study (HEPCO) in Canada. As controls, total naive CD8 T cells, sorted as viable CD3+ CD8+ CD45RO-, were obtained from a couple of donors at each of the three reinfection time points. Before sorting, cryopreserved peripheral blood mononuclear cells were thawed and used as the source for purifying CD8 T cells. The MACS CD8+ T cell Isolation Kit was used to enrich CD8 T cells through negative selection. Cells were sorted on a BD FACSAria II sorter running FACSDiva software, and FlowJo was used to analyze the data. The CDR3 numbers 14 residues from cysteine through valine. The only DNA kept is the CDR3, 42 bases in frame from the first base. The V and J ends are trimmed by 2 bases and 7 bases, leaving 16 bases between them. Taken from the germline V gene (reference sequence), the CDR1 and CDR2 loops are SGHNT and YYREEE.

The library was generated by the immunoSEQ multiplex PCR assay. Genomic DNA was extracted from sorted cells, and the TCR beta V, D and J regions were sequenced by Adaptive Biotechnologies' automated high-throughput method. A two-step, bias-controlled multiplex PCR was used to amplify CDR3 regions. An Illumina instrument was used to sequence the amplified TCR beta libraries. The authors' analysis ran thus. Demultiplexed reads were processed to reduce amplification and sequencing bias, and the IMGT database was used to assign CDR3 sequences to gene families. Repertoire data were analyzed with ImmunoSEQ software version 2.0. Clonotype lists were filtered to remove out-of-frame sequences and sequences containing stop codons in the CDR3. Any clonotype with a frequency under 0.01% was left out, since that frequency corresponded to less than one cell. Richness was calculated by dividing observed richness by input cell number, and evenness was calculated by dividing Shannon entropy by log observed richness. Repertoire diversity and similarity between time points were quantified using Simpson diversity and Morisita-Horn overlap indices. Clonotypes were sorted into dominant (>1%), sub-dominant (0.5-0.99%), low abundance (0.1-0.49%) or lowest abundance (<0.1%) groups. A germline index was calculated as total CDR3 length minus total nucleotide additions, divided by total CDR3 length. Sourced from immuneACCESS, this table was stored by TCRdb with only in-frame sequences that have V and J called. A share of the clones is absent; for the studies checked, an unresolved V gene accounts for under half, and the remainder has no known explanation. The DNA was the basis for D and trimming; V, J and clone size are from that table. The sample table records around 45,000 clones; over 75% of these occur just once. The ten largest clones capture 1% to 1.5% of the sample.

Sequencing was done on a sample of naive CD8+ T cells sorted from blood. The label giving this sample's cell subset or site can be read as: total naive CD8+CD45RO- T cells. The chain was built from TRBV5-4 and TRBJ2-7; a tentative D call is TRBD1 (6 bases match). The receptor comes from a young man with hepatitis C virus infection. The CDR3 amino acid sequence is: CASSLQGAFGEQYV. Here is the DNA: TGTGCCAGCAGCTTACAGGGTGCTTTTGGGGAGCAGTACGTC.